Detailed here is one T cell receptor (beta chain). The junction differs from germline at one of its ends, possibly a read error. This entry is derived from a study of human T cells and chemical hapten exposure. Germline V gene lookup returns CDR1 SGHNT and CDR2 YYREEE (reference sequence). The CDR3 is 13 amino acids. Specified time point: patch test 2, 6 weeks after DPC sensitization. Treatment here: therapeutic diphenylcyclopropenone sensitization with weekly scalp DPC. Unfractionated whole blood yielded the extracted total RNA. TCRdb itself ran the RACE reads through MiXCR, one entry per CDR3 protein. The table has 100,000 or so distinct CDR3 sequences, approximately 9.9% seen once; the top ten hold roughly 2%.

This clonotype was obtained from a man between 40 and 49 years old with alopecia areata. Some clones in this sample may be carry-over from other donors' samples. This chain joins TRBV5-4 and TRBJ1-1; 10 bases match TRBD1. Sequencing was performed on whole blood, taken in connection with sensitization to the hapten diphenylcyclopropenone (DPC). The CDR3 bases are TGTGCCAGCAGCTTGGGAGACAGGGGGCGCGGACCCTTT. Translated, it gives CASSLGDRGRGPF.